The rows below give T cell receptor beta chains drawn from one sample of a study of PD-L1 blockade in urothelial cancer. The repertoire was sequenced with immunoSEQ multiplex PCR; TCRdb's copy has only in-frame clones and lacks some. The sample lists tens of thousands of clones, roughly 86% occurring once. The input for sequencing was PBMCs, taken around atezolizumab (anti-PD-L1) treatment. The receptors originated from a man aged 55 to 70 with urothelial cancer. Each CDR3 is given without its conserved first and last residue. A D gene is named only where the DNA matches it firmly. Clone size is not always given. Where it is, it says once, few, many or a class for expanded clones.

. | . | TRBV19 | ASSMDMGAGRQETQY
once | . | TRBV5-6 | ASSLELQNTEAF
. | TRBD1 | TRBV7-9 | ASSSSTGASYEQY
. | TRBD2 | TRBV30 | AWSVGLAGGGDTQY
. | TRBD1 | TRBV4-1 | ASTDLGQGPGNTIY
. | . | TRBV5-1 | ASSLDSRVRTEAF
. | . | TRBV9 | ASSVGSGLLGHEQY
. | . | TRBV7-2 | ASSLGAGGEEKLF
. | . | TRBV18 | ASSPQSSYEQY
. | . | TRBV5-1 | ASSLWGFTGLESTNEKLF
. | TRBD1 | TRBV5-6 | ASSGTGANTEAF
. | . | TRBV6-6 | ASSSRVANEKLF
. | . | TRBV13 | ASSPNGAPGELF
. | . | TRBV29-1 | SVASASRGSEAF
. | TRBD1 | TRBV19 | ASRGDSQTQY
. | TRBD1 | TRBV5-6 | ASSLARDRRTDTQY
. | TRBD1 | TRBV7-2 | ASSLAGQGGYQPQH
. | TRBD1 | TRBV2 | ASNHIIQGELGKLF
. | TRBD1 | TRBV7-9 | ASSLTDRAHEQY
. | TRBD2 | TRBV5-1 | ASSRATSASTDTQY
. | TRBD1 | TRBV5-1 | ASRGEGAKSLSGYT
. | . | TRBV9 | ASSVGSSWTDTQY
. | TRBD1 | TRBV29-1 | SVGQGASYEQY
. | . | TRBV19 | ASMGGAGAGNTIY
. | . | TRBV30 | AWSGALWEKLF
. | . | TRBV6-5 | ASSISQWGNQPQH
. | TRBD1 | TRBV5-4 | ASSLWAGGPHEQF
. | . | TRBV11-2 | ASSLVPRNTEAF
. | TRBD1 | TRBV19 | ASKQDRAYHQPQH
. | . | TRBV9 | ASSVDIGSTGELF
. | TRBD1 | TRBV27 | ASRSRQGGLVYGYT
. | . | TRBV28 | ASRRLRGTETQY
. | . | TRBV6-1 | ASKRADQPQH
once | . | TRBV28 | ASTWGTEKLF
. | . | TRBV4-1 | ASSQGLDRYTGELF
. | . | TRBV28 | ASTSISSGMGYGYT
. | TRBD1 | TRBV7-2 | ASSPADRGYGYT
. | TRBD2 | TRBV10-1 | ASSGGTNTGELF
. | TRBD2 | TRBV10-3 | AISEFLTDTSGGAWEQF
few | . | TRBV29-1 | SVDDLEVVAF
. | TRBD1 | TRBV7-3 | ASSLAGGSREQY
. | . | TRBV18 | ASSPKGLGETQY
. | TRBD1 | TRBV5-1 | ASSFSGTGNYNEQF
. | TRBD1 | TRBV30 | AWSPRGLAEAF
. | . | TRBV9 | ASSVDREETQY
. | TRBD1 | TRBV30 | AWEQGRHNEQF
. | . | TRBV7-3 | ASSSGAGHSTDTQY
. | TRBD2 | TRBV9 | ASSVSGRGGQF
. | TRBD1 | TRBV7-2 | ASSLTGASSYNSPLH
. | . | TRBV30 | AWSSQGSGD
few | TRBD1 | TRBV10-1 | ATGTGNSPLH
. | . | TRBV6-5 | ASSREVNSPLH
. | . | TRBV9 | ASSVGPGSTDTQY
. | TRBD1 | TRBV7-8 | ASGDRVVKGTGELF
. | . | TRBV9 | ASSVTRLRTGELF
. | TRBD1 | TRBV7-2 | ASSLGGTGSYEQY
. | TRBD1 | TRBV30 | AWGQVNTEAF
. | TRBD1 | TRBV4-1 | ASRPTGSSYNSPLH
. | TRBD1 | TRBV9 | ASGAGTVNEKLF